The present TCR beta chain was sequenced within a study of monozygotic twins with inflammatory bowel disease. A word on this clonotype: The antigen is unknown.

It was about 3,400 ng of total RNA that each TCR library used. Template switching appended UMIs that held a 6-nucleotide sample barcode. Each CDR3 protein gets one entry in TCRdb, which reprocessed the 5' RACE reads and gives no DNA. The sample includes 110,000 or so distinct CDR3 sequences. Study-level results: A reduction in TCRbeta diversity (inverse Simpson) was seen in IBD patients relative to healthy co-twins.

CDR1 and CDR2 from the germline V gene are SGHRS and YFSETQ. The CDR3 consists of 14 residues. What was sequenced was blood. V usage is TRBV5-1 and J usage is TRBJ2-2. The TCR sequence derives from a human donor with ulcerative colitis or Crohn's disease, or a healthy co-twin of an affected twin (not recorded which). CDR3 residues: CASSLTLNTGELFF. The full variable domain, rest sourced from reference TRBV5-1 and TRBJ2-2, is KAGVTQTPRYLIKTRGQQVTLSCSPISGHRSVSWYQQTPGQGLQFLFEYFSETQRNKGNFPGRFSGRQFSNSRSEMNVSTLELGDSALYLCASSLTLNTGELFFGEGSRLTVL.